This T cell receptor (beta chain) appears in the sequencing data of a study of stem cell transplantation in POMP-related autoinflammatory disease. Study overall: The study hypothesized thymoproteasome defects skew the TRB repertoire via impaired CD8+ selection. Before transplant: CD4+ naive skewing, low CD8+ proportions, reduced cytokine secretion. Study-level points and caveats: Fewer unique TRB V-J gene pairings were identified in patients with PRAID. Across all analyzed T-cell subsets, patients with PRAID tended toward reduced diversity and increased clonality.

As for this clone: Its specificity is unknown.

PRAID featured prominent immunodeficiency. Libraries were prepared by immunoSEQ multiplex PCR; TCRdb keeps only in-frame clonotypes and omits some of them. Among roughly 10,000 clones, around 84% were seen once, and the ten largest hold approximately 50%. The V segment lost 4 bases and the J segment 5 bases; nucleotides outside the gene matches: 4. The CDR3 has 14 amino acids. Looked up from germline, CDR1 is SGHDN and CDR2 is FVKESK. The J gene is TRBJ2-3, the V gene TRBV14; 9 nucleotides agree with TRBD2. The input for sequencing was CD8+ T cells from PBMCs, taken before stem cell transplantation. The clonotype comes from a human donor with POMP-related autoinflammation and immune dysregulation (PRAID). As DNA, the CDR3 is TGTGCCAGCAGCCTTAGCGGGGGCTTAGATACGCAGTATTTT. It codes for CASSLSGGLDTQYF.